This T cell receptor beta chain stems from a study of T cells in Graves' hyperthyroidism and ophthalmopathy. This CDR3 is 14 amino acids long. The V gene lost 3 bases and the J gene lost 2 bases, with 9 bases spanning the gap. The germline V gene encodes CDR1 SGHRS and CDR2 YFSETQ. RNA transcripts were the template for amplifying TCR beta CDR3 regions. The TCR CDR3 first-round RT-PCR relied on the HTBI primer set. From the multiplex PCR reads, TCRdb called clonotypes with MiXCR, one entry per CDR3 protein. The data hold more than 450,000 distinct CDR3 sequences, with 14% observed a single time. Together with thyroid ultrasound, orbital computed tomography, serum thyroxine and TRAb, clinical symptoms were used for diagnoses.

The TCR originated in a woman aged 40 to 50 with Graves' hyperthyroidism. The specimen was blood. The chain joins TRBV5-1 to TRBJ1-3, with D uncertain. CDR3 nucleotides: TGCGCCAGCAGCTCCGAGAGCCCTGGAAACACCATATATTTT. Translated: CASSSESPGNTIYF.